The 27 T cell receptor beta chains listed next were all sequenced from one sample in a study of identical twins. TCRdb used MiXCR to reprocess the 5' RACE reads, holding one entry per CDR3 protein. The sample consists of more than 200,000 distinct CDR3 sequences, over 13% of them appearing once. Specimen: memory (CD45RO+) T cells sorted from blood. These receptors all come from a woman between 18 and 30 years old in good health.

This clonotype was recorded at least ten times. The chain combines TRBV29-1 with TRBJ1-1; TRBD1 agrees at 8 bases. CDR1 and CDR2 (germline): SQVTM, ANQGSEA. V lost 4 bases and J lost 1; bases outside the gene matches: 5. The CDR3 contains 14 residues. CDR3 in amino acids: CSVGRGQGNTEAFF. CDR3 bases: TGCAGCGTTGGCCGAGGACAGGGGAACACTGAAGCTTTCTTT.

In this sample, this clonotype turned up many times. This sequence joins TRBV5-1 and TRBJ1-3; D remains unclear. V lost 7 bases to trimming and J lost 0 bases, with 8 bases between them. Germline V gene sequence: CDR1 SGHRS, CDR2 YFSETQ. The CDR3 loop spans 13 amino acids. The CDR3 here is CASQSGSGNTIYF. The CDR3 region has the DNA TGCGCCAGCCAATCAGGCTCTGGAAACACCATATATTTT.

This clonotype was counted many times. This chain joins TRBV6-4 and TRBJ1-6; no firm D call. CDR3 size: 13 residues. Trimming removed 4 bases at V and 1 base at J, with 2 bases between. CDR1 is MRHNA and CDR2 is SNTAGT in the germline V gene. CDR3 loop: CASSVSYNSPLHF. The CDR3 nucleotides read TGTGCCAGCAGTGTTTCCTATAATTCACCCCTCCACTTT.

This clonotype appeared many times. The CDR3 loop is CASSSSGEGRNPTDTQYF. The CDR3 nucleotides read TGCGCCAGCAGCTCGTCAGGGGAGGGCCGTAACCCCACAGATACGCAGTATTTT. The V and J genes are TRBV4-3 and TRBJ2-3; tentatively, D is TRBD2 (7 bases). The V and J ends lost 5 bases and 2 bases respectively, with 23 bases between them. Germline-derived CDR1 and CDR2 are LGHNA and YSLEER. The CDR3 loop spans 18 amino acids.

This clonotype came up a few times. The gene calls are TRBV12-3 or TRBV12-4 and TRBJ2-5, with TRBD1 matching over 7 bases. This CDR3 spans 15 amino acids. V was pared by 2 bases and J by 7 bases, with 10 bases of the junction left unmatched. This CDR3 reads CASSLKGALYGTQYF. CDR3 nucleotides: TGTGCCAGCAGTTTAAAGGGGGCGTTATATGGGACCCAGTACTTC.

The rearrangement joins TRBV10-3 to TRBJ2-4; 7 bases align to TRBD2. The V and J ends lost 0 bases and 1 base, in that order; junction bases with no gene match: 6. Germline V gene sequence: CDR1 ENHRY, CDR2 SYGVKD. The length of the CDR3 is 17 residues. CDR3 sequence (DNA): TGTGCCATCAGTGAGTCGGCGGGGGTGTCGGCCAAAAACATTCAGTACTTC. This translates into CAISESAGVSAKNIQYF.

This clonotype was detected a few times. CDR3 region: CASSPRLAGGELFF. The CDR3 DNA reads TGTGCCAGCAGTCCGAGACTAGCGGGGGGGGAGCTGTTTTTT. The chain employs TRBV12-3 or TRBV12-4 and TRBJ2-2, with 11 bases identical to TRBD2. The CDR3 spans 14 residues. The V and J ends lost 5 bases and 8 bases, in that order; junction bases with no gene match: 4.

This clonotype was seen a few times. The CDR3: CAWGAGVHEQFF. For the CDR3, the DNA is TGTGCCTGGGGAGCGGGAGTCCATGAGCAGTTCTTC. The chain recombines TRBV30 with TRBJ2-1; TRBD2 matches at 8 bases. The CDR3 contains 12 residues. V gave up 5 bases and J gave up 8 bases; unmatched junction bases: 5. CDR1 and CDR2 (germline): GTSNPN, SVGIG (reference sequence).

This sequence joins TRBV15 and TRBJ1-2; perhaps TRBD1 as D (5 bases). CDR3 length: 16 amino acids. The V end lost 1 base, the J end lost 4 bases, and 16 bases lay between the germline ends. The V gene's germline CDR1 is LNHNV and CDR2 YYDKDF (reference sequence). The CDR3 loop reads CATSRGGVTEAYGYTF. CDR3 nucleotide sequence: TGTGCCACCAGCAGAGGTGGAGTGACAGAAGCCTATGGCTACACCTTC. Together with reference TRBV15 and TRBJ1-2, the CDR3 gives the full variable domain: DAMVIQNPRYQVTQFGKPVTLSCSQTLNHNVMYWYQQKSSQAPKLLFHYYDKDFNNEADTPDNFQSRRPNTSFCFLDIRSPGLGDTAMYLCATSRGGVTEAYGYTFGSGTRLTVV.

This clonotype was counted only a few times. The chain employs TRBV19 and TRBJ2-3; TRBD2 agrees at 15 bases. V lost 7 bases, J lost 6 bases, and 11 bases stayed unmatched. From germline, CDR1 is LNHDA and CDR2 SQIVND (reference sequence). The CDR3 sequence is 17 residues long. The CDR3 here is CASKGLAGGSGWDTQYF. CDR3 DNA sequence: TGTGCCAGTAAGGGACTAGCGGGAGGTTCGGGATGGGATACGCAGTATTTT.

This clonotype appeared once. The chain joins TRBV20-1 to TRBJ2-1; 11 nucleotides align to TRBD2. The trim removed 7 bases at V and 5 bases at J, leaving 7 bases unmatched. CDR1 and CDR2 from the germline V gene are DFQATT and SNEGSKA (reference sequence). The length of the CDR3 is 14 residues. CDR3 amino acids: CSVSPSGRNNEQFF. In nucleotides, the CDR3 is TGCAGTGTTAGCCCTAGCGGGAGGAACAATGAGCAGTTCTTC.

This clonotype was detected ten times or more. The chain recombines TRBV6-1 with TRBJ2-3; the match to TRBD1 covers 9 bases. The V and J ends lost 8 bases and 3 bases, in that order; junction bases with no gene match: 12. The CDR3 is 16 amino acids. CDR1 is MNHNS and CDR2 is SASEGT in the germline V gene. The CDR3 region has the DNA TGTGCCAGCGGGAGGGGGACAGGGTTTTCAACAGATACGCAGTATTTT. It specifies CASGRGTGFSTDTQYF.

V and J are TRBV5-5 and TRBJ2-5; TRBD2 agrees at 7 bases. There are 14 residues in the CDR3. Germline CDR1 SGHKS, CDR2 YYEKEE (reference sequence). The ends lost 2 bases at V and 4 bases at J; junction bases unmatched: 5. This CDR3 reads CASSFLAGAETQYF. In nucleotides, the CDR3 is TGTGCCAGCAGCTTCCTGGCGGGAGCAGAGACCCAGTACTTC.

The V and J genes are TRBV6-2 or TRBV6-3 and TRBJ2-7; 11 bases match TRBD2. V shed 4 bases, J shed 2 bases, and the junction held 4 bases outside the gene matches. CDR1 MNHEY and CDR2 SVGEGT come from the germline V gene. This CDR3 has 15 residues. This CDR3 is CASSSDSGRAYEQYF. For the CDR3, the DNA is TGTGCCAGCAGTTCTGATAGCGGGAGGGCCTACGAGCAGTACTTC.

This clonotype was seen many times. This sequence joins TRBV4-2 and TRBJ2-2; D gene unclear. V lost 1 base to trimming and J lost 6 bases, with 6 bases between them. The CDR3 sequence is 13 residues long. Germline CDR1 LGHNA, CDR2 YNFKEQ. CDR3 protein: CASSQVSPGELFF. CDR3 DNA: TGTGCCAGCAGCCAAGTCTCGCCCGGGGAGCTGTTTTTT.

This clonotype was seen only a few times. The rearrangement uses TRBV29-1 and TRBJ2-2; 7 bases agree with TRBD1. With V trimmed by 4 bases and J by 4 bases, 9 bases remained unmatched. Germline loops: CDR1 SQVTM, CDR2 ANQGSEA. The length of the CDR3 is 15 residues. CDR3 loop: CSVVARGTATGELFF. CDR3 nucleotide sequence: TGCAGCGTTGTAGCGAGGGGGACAGCCACCGGGGAGCTGTTTTTT.

This clonotype was seen repeatedly, ten times or more. The chain joins TRBV6-1 to TRBJ1-1; the D gene is possibly TRBD1 (5 bases). Trimming stripped 8 bases from V and 6 bases from J, with 19 bases between. CDR1 and CDR2 (germline): MNHNS, SASEGT. The CDR3 length is 14 residues. CDR3 coding DNA: TGTGCCAGCTACCCCCCGGGACGGCAGGCTGAAGCTTTCTTT. Amino acids: CASYPPGRQAEAFF.

CDR3 DNA: TGTGCCAGCAGCGGCGGGACTAGCGGGAGAATCAATGAGCAGTTCTTC. Translation: CASSGGTSGRINEQFF. The J gene is TRBJ2-1, the V gene TRBV5-6, with 14 bases identical to TRBD2. CDR3 size: 16 residues. J was trimmed by 6 bases and V by 4 bases; bases with no gene match: 6. Germline assignment: CDR1 SGHDT and CDR2 YYEEEE.

The chain uses TRBV3-1 and TRBJ2-7; possibly TRBD1 for D (6 bases). The germline V gene has CDR1 LGHDT and CDR2 YNNKEL (reference sequence). V lost 7 bases to trimming and J lost 3 bases, with 16 bases between them. The length of the CDR3 is 14 residues. This chain's CDR3 is CASKKGGAYYEQYF. CDR3 nucleotide sequence: TGTGCCAGCAAGAAAGGGGGAGCTTACTACGAGCAGTACTTC.

V gene TRBV30 combines with J gene TRBJ1-4; D may be TRBD1 (6 bases). Germline values: CDR1 GTSNPN, CDR2 SVGIG (reference sequence). Trimming shortened V by 5 bases and J by 6 bases, and 13 bases separated the two germline ends. The CDR3 runs to 13 residues. CDR3 nucleotide sequence: TGTGCCTGGCAGGACAGCCAACATGAAAAACTGTTTTTT. It is translated as CAWQDSQHEKLFF. The variable domain in full, with the rest retrieved from reference TRBV30 and TRBJ1-4, is SQTIHQWPATLVQPVGSPLSLECTVEGTSNPNLYWYRQAAGRGLQLLFYSVGIGQISSEVPQNLSASRPQDRQFILSSKKLLLSDSGFYLCAWQDSQHEKLFFGSGTQLSVL.

The table lists this clonotype with many counts. The CDR3 is CASKEGVRNTEAFF. The CDR3 bases are TGTGCCAGCAAGGAGGGGGTCCGGAACACTGAAGCTTTCTTT. The chain recombines TRBV6-1 with TRBJ1-1; possibly TRBD1 for D (6 bases). This CDR3 region has 14 residues. Germline V gene lookup returns CDR1 MNHNS and CDR2 SASEGT. Trimming took off 7 bases at V and 1 base at J, with 13 bases between the two ends.

This clonotype has only a few counts. The chain uses TRBV11-3 and TRBJ1-1, with 11 bases lining up with TRBD1. CDR1 and CDR2 from the germline V gene are SGHNT and YENEEA. The trim removed 6 bases at V and 5 bases at J, leaving 2 bases unmatched. The CDR3 has 13 residues. CDR3 amino acids: CASSWDRGTEAFF. CDR3 nucleotide sequence: TGTGCCAGCAGTTGGGACAGGGGGACTGAAGCTTTCTTT.

This clonotype was recorded many times. V and J are TRBV12-3 or TRBV12-4 and TRBJ2-1; no definite D call. The CDR3 runs 14 residues. V dropped 5 bases and J dropped 6 bases, with 14 bases sitting between them. DNA of the CDR3: TGTGCCAGCAGTCCGCTGCGTAGTTCCAATGAGCAGTTCTTC. This encodes CASSPLRSSNEQFF.

This clonotype has more than one count but fewer than ten. CDR3 nucleotide sequence: TGTGCCAGCAGCTTAAGGGGACTAGCGGTAGAGGGGCAGTTCTTC. As protein: CASSLRGLAVEGQFF. This sequence joins TRBV7-2 and TRBJ2-1; 11 positions agree with TRBD2. The CDR3 consists of 15 residues. In germline, CDR1 is SGHTA, CDR2 FQGNSA. The V segment lost 2 bases and the J segment 12 bases; nucleotides outside the gene matches: 9.

This clonotype was picked up a small number of times. The chain carries TRBV12-3 or TRBV12-4 and TRBJ1-2; D is unclear. V lost 6 bases and J 8 bases, leaving 10 bases between the germline ends. This CDR3 contains 11 residues. The CDR3 sequence is CASSDGWGYTF. The DNA of the CDR3 is TGTGCCAGCAGCGACGGGTGGGGCTACACCTTC.

The rearrangement links TRBV12-3 or TRBV12-4 to TRBJ1-1; D is unclear. The CDR3 totals 11 residues. This CDR3 reads CASGSSTEAFF. The CDR3 DNA reads as TGTGCTTCCGGATCCAGCACTGAAGCTTTCTTT.

This clonotype appeared many times. This rearrangement joins TRBV7-2 to TRBJ2-6; no firm D call. The CDR3 runs to 15 residues. V was shortened by 1 base and J by 0 bases, with 4 bases between the two germline ends. Germline lookup yields CDR1 SGHTA and CDR2 FQGNSA. The CDR3 loop reads CASSLGGSGANVLTF. CDR3 DNA sequence: TGTGCCAGCAGCTTAGGGGGCTCTGGGGCCAACGTCCTGACTTTC.